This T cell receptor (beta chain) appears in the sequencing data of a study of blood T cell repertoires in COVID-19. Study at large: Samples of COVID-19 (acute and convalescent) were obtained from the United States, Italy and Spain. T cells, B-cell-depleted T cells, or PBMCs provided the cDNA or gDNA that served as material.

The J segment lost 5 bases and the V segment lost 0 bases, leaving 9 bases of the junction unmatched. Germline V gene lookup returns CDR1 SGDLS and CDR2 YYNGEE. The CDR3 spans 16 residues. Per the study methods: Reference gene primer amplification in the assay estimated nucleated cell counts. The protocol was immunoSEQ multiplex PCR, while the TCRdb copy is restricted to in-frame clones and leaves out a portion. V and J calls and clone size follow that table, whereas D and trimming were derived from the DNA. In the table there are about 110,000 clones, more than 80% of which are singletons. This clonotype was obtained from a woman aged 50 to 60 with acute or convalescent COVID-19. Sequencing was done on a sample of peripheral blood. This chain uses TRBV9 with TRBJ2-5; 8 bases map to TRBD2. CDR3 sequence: CASSVGPLAGRETQYF. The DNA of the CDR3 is TGTGCCAGCAGCGTAGGGCCGCTAGCGGGTCGGGAGACCCAGTACTTC.